One and the same sample provided the 13 T cell receptor beta chains below, sequenced in a study of T cells in Graves' hyperthyroidism and ophthalmopathy. TCR beta CDR3 sequences were amplified from RNA transcripts. The study used the HTBI primer set for a first-round RT-PCR of the TCR CDR3. TCRdb recomputed calls from the multiplex PCR reads with MiXCR, one row per CDR3 protein. The sample holds about 290,000 distinct CDR3 sequences, roughly 13% seen once. The sequenced sample was blood. These receptors originate from a middle-aged woman with Graves' hyperthyroidism.

In this sample, this clonotype turned up many times. The chain uses TRBV3-1 and TRBJ2-2, with TRBD1 identical over 8 bases. Losses at the gene ends were 0 bases for V and 9 bases for J; bases not matched to a gene: 3. The CDR3 covers 14 residues. CDR1 and CDR2 from the germline V gene are LGHDT and YNNKEL (reference sequence). This CDR3 is CASSQEWTGRELFF. The CDR3, as DNA: TGTGCCAGCAGCCAAGAGTGGACAGGGAGGGAGCTGTTTTTT. The entire variable domain, with the rest obtained from reference TRBV3-1 and TRBJ2-2, is as follows: DTAVSQTPKYLVTQMGNDKSIKCEQNLGHDTMYWYKQDSKKFLKIMFSYNNKELIINETVPNRFSPKSPDKAHLNLHINSLELGDSAVYFCASSQEWTGRELFFGEGSRLTVL.

This chain uses TRBV28 with TRBJ1-2; D unclear. CDR3 length: 21 amino acids. Germline values: CDR1 MDHEN, CDR2 SYDVKM. Trimming left V 6 bases short and J 8 bases short, with 40 bases between. In DNA, the CDR3 is TGTGCCAGCAGCCAAGTGATCCCAAAGCCCCGGACCGCCGGGAATGATAAAGGCTACACCTTC. This translates into CASSQVIPKPRTAGNDKGYTF.

V and J are TRBV4-2 and TRBJ1-2; possible D gene TRBD1, 6 bases. The germline V and J ends were trimmed by 3 bases and 3 bases, with 14 bases remaining between them. Germline-derived CDR1 and CDR2 are LGHNA and YNFKEQ. The CDR3 is 15 residues long. The chain's CDR3 is CASSHGPDSHYGYTF. The CDR3, as DNA: TGTGCCAGCAGCCATGGCCCGGACAGCCACTATGGCTACACCTTC.

The chain joins TRBV29-1 to TRBJ1-2; no firm D call. The germline V and J ends were trimmed by 4 bases and 6 bases, with 6 bases remaining between them. Germline V gene data show CDR1 as SQVTM and CDR2 as ANQGSEA. CDR3 length: 10 residues. The CDR3 region is CSVAEDGYTF. CDR3 DNA sequence: TGCAGCGTTGCGGAGGATGGCTACACCTTC. The full variable domain, rest sourced from reference TRBV29-1 and TRBJ1-2, is SAVISQKPSRDICQRGTSLTIQCQVDSQVTMMFWYRQQPGQSLTLIATANQGSEATYESGFVIDKFPISRPNLTFSTLTVSNMSPEDSSIYLCSVAEDGYTFGSGTRLTVV.

This clonotype has ten or more counts. The chain joins TRBV12-3 or TRBV12-4 to TRBJ1-5; D might be TRBD1 (6 bases). The CDR3 has 15 amino acids. Trimming removed 1 base at V and 5 bases at J, with 12 bases between. The DNA of the CDR3 is TGTGCCAGCAGTTTAGGTCTGTCAGGGGATCAGCCCCAGCATTTT. The encoded protein is CASSLGLSGDQPQHF.

In its sample, this clonotype was seen many times. The rearrangement uses TRBV6-2 or TRBV6-3 and TRBJ2-7; 12 bases map to TRBD2. The junction had 5 bases not matched to a gene; V was cut back by 4 bases and J by 1 base. This CDR3 contains 16 residues. Germline lookup yields CDR1 MNHEY and CDR2 SVGEGT. The CDR3, as DNA: TGTGCCAGCAGTTCTATGACTAGCGGGAGTTCCTACGAGCAGTACTTC. It translates to CASSSMTSGSSYEQYF.

The chain links TRBV19 to TRBJ2-5; the match to TRBD2 covers 10 bases. Germline V gene lookup returns CDR1 LNHDA and CDR2 SQIVND (reference sequence). V lost 3 bases to trimming and J lost 5 bases; unmatched junction nucleotides: 3. The CDR3 is 14 residues long. This CDR3 is CASSILAGDETQYF. CDR3 DNA sequence: TGTGCCAGTAGTATTCTAGCGGGAGACGAGACCCAGTACTTC.

In its sample, this clonotype was seen many times. The V and J genes are TRBV12-3 or TRBV12-4 and TRBJ2-1, with TRBD2 identical over 9 bases. CDR3 length equals 15 residues. The trim removed 6 bases at V and 6 bases at J, leaving 9 bases unmatched. The chain's CDR3 is CASSFGVAGVNEQFF. The CDR3 DNA reads as TGTGCCAGCAGCTTCGGGGTAGCGGGAGTCAATGAGCAGTTCTTC.

A single count supports this clonotype. The V call is TRBV12-3 or TRBV12-4, the J call TRBJ2-7; D perhaps matches TRBD2 (5 bases). CDR3 length: 11 residues. The germline V and J ends were trimmed by 7 bases and 7 bases, with 11 bases remaining between them. The CDR3 here is CASKTTGEQYF. The CDR3 DNA reads as TGTGCCAGCAAAACGACGGGGGAGCAGTACTTC.

This clonotype was recorded only once. A much more abundant neighbour one base away suggests this may be a read error. This sequence joins TRBV7-8 and TRBJ2-3; 10 bases are a match to TRBD2. The germline gives CDR1 SGHVS, CDR2 FQNEAQ. The CDR3 consists of 15 residues. The CDR3 reads CTSSLTSGRTDTQYF. Here the CDR3 DNA reads TGTACCAGCAGCTTGACTAGCGGGCGCACAGATACGCAGTATTTT.

There are many counts of this clonotype. CDR3 sequence reads: CASGPNRNYTQYF. The CDR3 DNA reads TGTGCCAGCGGCCCCAACCGGAATTATACGCAGTATTTT. The chain uses TRBV7-8 and TRBJ2-3; D unresolved. Germline lookup yields CDR1 SGHVS and CDR2 FQNEAQ. The CDR3 extends over 13 amino acids. The V gene lost 8 bases and the J gene lost 7 bases, with 16 bases spanning the gap. The complete variable domain, with remaining parts taken from reference TRBV7-8 and TRBJ2-3, reads GAGVSQSPRYKVAKRGQDVALRCDPISGHVSLFWYQQALGQGPEFLTYFQNEAQLDKSGLPSDRFFAERPEGSVSTLKIQRTQQEDSAVYLCASGPNRNYTQYFGPGTRLTVL.

This clonotype showed up many times. The gene calls are TRBV10-2 and TRBJ1-3, with D uncertain. V was clipped by 3 bases and J by 4 bases, with 13 bases between them. This CDR3 has 15 amino acids. CDR1 is WSHSY, CDR2 SAAADI, per germline. The CDR3 region has the DNA TGCGCCAGCAGTGACAGAGCCCCGGGAGGAAACACCATATATTTT. Translation: CASSDRAPGGNTIYF.

The chain combines TRBV6-1 with TRBJ2-4; 9 bases fit TRBD2. The CDR3 loop spans 15 amino acids. CDR1 MNHNS and CDR2 SASEGT come from the germline V gene. Losses at the gene ends were 7 bases for V and 0 bases for J; bases not matched to a gene: 4. The DNA of the CDR3 is TGTGCCAGCATAGAACTAGCGGGAGCCAAAAACATTCAGTACTTC. This sequence encodes CASIELAGAKNIQYF.